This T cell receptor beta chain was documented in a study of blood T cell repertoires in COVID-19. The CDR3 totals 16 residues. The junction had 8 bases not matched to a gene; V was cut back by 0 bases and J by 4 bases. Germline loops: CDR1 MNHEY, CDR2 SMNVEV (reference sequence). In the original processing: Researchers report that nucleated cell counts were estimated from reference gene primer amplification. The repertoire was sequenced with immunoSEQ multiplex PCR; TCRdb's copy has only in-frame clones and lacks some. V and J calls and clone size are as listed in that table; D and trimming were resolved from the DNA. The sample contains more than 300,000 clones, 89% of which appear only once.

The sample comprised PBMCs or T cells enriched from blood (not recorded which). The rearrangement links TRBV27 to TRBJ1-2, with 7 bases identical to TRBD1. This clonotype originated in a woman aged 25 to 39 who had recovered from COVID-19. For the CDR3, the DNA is TGTGCCAGCAGTTTATCGATACAGGGGACACTCTATGGCTACACCTTC. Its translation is CASSLSIQGTLYGYTF.